This T cell receptor (beta chain) was identified in a study of control samples from healthy donors and cancer patients (dated by TCRdb to 2019 to 2021). This clone has a single count. What antigen it recognizes has not been identified. No base quality information exists; no much larger clone differs at one position. The library was made by the immunoSEQ multiplex PCR assay. TCRdb provides this immuneACCESS table in a form limited to in-frame rearrangements. Some clones are lacking; in checked studies, under half of them reflect an unresolved V gene, and why the rest are absent is not known. The table for this sample lists roughly 63,000 clones; around 90% of them were counted only once. The top ten hold 5.5% to 7% of the sample. The receptor was isolated from a man in his 60s with colorectal cancer. The sequencing input was PBMCs.

The CDR3 amino acid sequence is: CASSQTDSHPLYGYTF. At the DNA level, the sequence is TGCGCCAGCAGCCAGACCGACAGTCACCCCCTCTATGGCTACACCTTC. Here the chain combines TRBV4-1 and TRBJ1-2, and possibly TRBD1, on 5 matching bases. The trim is 3 bases for V and 4 bases for J, with a gap of 18 bases between the germline ends. Including the terminal cysteine and phenylalanine, the CDR3 comprises 16 residues. The retained sequence is limited to the CDR3, 48 bases, with the frame set at the first base. From a lookup of the germline V gene, CDR1 and CDR2 are MGHRA and YSYEKL.